A single sample gave rise to the 30 T cell receptor beta chains below, sequenced in a study of OX40 agonist ivuxolimab in advanced cancers. Receptor amplification or capture employed the immunoSEQ multiplex PCR assay. The table was pulled from immuneACCESS by TCRdb, which kept in-frame rearrangements only. Such tables lose some clones; where checked, under half of the loss comes from unresolved V genes, and the rest has no known cause. The sample data list 65,000 to 70,000 clones, and around 89% of these were observed just once. About 10% of the sample is in the top ten clones. This material consisted of CD4+ or CD8+ T cells sorted from blood, taken in a trial of the OX40 agonist ivuxolimab. The receptor set was obtained from an adult with an advanced solid tumor such as melanoma, head and neck, liver or kidney cancer.

The V gene is TRBV19, the J gene TRBJ1-2; 10 bases are shared with TRBD1. Per germline, CDR1 LNHDA and CDR2 SQIVND (reference sequence). V shed 9 bases and J 2 bases; nucleotides not matched to a gene: 3. The CDR3 runs 13 residues. The CDR3 coding sequence is TGTGCCAGCATGGGACAGGGGAACTATGGCTACACCTTC. Its translation is CASMGQGNYGYTF. Full variable domain (outside the CDR3, taken from reference TRBV19 and TRBJ1-2): DGGITQSPKYLFRKEGQNVTLSCEQNLNHDAMYWYRQDPGQGLRLIYYSQIVNDFQKGDIAEGYSVSREKKESFPLTVTSAQKNPTAFYLCASMGQGNYGYTFGSGTRLTVV.

The chain joins TRBV6-5 to TRBJ2-7; D gene ambiguous. CDR3 length equals 14 residues. V lost 5 bases and J lost 1, with 12 bases in between. Germline CDR1 and CDR2: MNHEY and SVGAGI. CDR3 in DNA: TGTGCCAGCAGTGGCACAGTCAGTTCCTACGAGCAGTACTTC. Residues: CASSGTVSSYEQYF.

This chain uses TRBV19 with TRBJ1-5; tentative D call: TRBD1 (5 bases). V lost 9 bases, J lost 5 bases, and 20 bases lay in between. Germline lookup yields CDR1 LNHDA and CDR2 SQIVND (reference sequence). The CDR3 contains 15 residues. The CDR3 DNA sequence: TGTGCCAGCACCCGGGGGAGGGAGTGGGATCAGCCCCAGCATTTT. Residues: CASTRGREWDQPQHF.

The genes are TRBV30 and TRBJ1-6; D unresolved. CDR1 and CDR2 (germline): GTSNPN, SVGIG (reference sequence). Trimming removed 2 bases at V and 10 bases at J, with 12 bases between. The CDR3 has 13 residues. The CDR3 here is CAWSIDGWSPLHF. The DNA for the CDR3 is TGTGCCTGGAGTATTGACGGGTGGTCACCCCTCCACTTT.

The chain joins TRBV6-5 to TRBJ2-4; 7 nucleotides line up with TRBD2. The CDR3 has 14 residues. Germline values: CDR1 MNHEY, CDR2 SVGAGI. Trimming at V came to 8 bases and at J to 2 bases, leaving 6 bases not matched to a gene. The CDR3 reads CASRPGTTKNIQYF. CDR3 DNA sequence: TGTGCCAGCCGCCCCGGGACTACCAAAAACATTCAGTACTTC.

V usage is TRBV30 and J usage is TRBJ2-7, with D tentatively TRBD2 (5 bases). Per germline, CDR1 GTSNPN and CDR2 SVGIG (reference sequence). The V gene lost 4 bases and the J gene lost 4 bases, with 14 bases spanning the gap. The CDR3 covers 13 residues. The CDR3 coding sequence is TGTGCCTGGAACAGTGGACTGGCATACGAGCAGTACTTC. This gives the protein CAWNSGLAYEQYF. The full variable domain, with the rest looked up from reference TRBV30 and TRBJ2-7, is SQTIHQWPATLVQPVGSPLSLECTVEGTSNPNLYWYRQAAGRGLQLLFYSVGIGQISSEVPQNLSASRPQDRQFILSSKKLLLSDSGFYLCAWNSGLAYEQYFGPGTRLTVT.

The rearrangement uses TRBV10-3 and TRBJ2-1; 12 nucleotides line up with TRBD2. The junction had 10 bases not matched to a gene; V was cut back by 7 bases and J by 9 bases. The CDR3 consists of 15 residues. Germline-derived CDR1 and CDR2 are ENHRY and SYGVKD. The CDR3 region is CAITRTSGTVGEQFF. Written as DNA, the CDR3 is TGTGCCATCACTCGGACTAGCGGGACTGTTGGTGAGCAGTTCTTC.

This sequence joins TRBV5-1 and TRBJ2-1; TRBD2 agrees at 10 bases. This CDR3 contains 16 residues. Germline CDR1 is SGHRS and CDR2 is YFSETQ. J was trimmed by 1 base and V by 4 bases; bases with no gene match: 5. For the CDR3, the DNA is TGCGCCAGCAGCCAACTAGCGGGATCGTCCTACAATGAGCAGTTCTTC. Amino acids: CASSQLAGSSYNEQFF.

The chain has TRBV27 and TRBJ1-2; D possibly corresponds to TRBD1 (5 bases). The V end lost 3 bases, the J end lost 2 bases, and 7 bases lay between the germline ends. The CDR3 is made up of 13 amino acids. The germline CDR1 and CDR2 sequences are MNHEY and SMNVEV (reference sequence). The chain's CDR3 is CASSFRGNYGYTF. The CDR3 coding sequence is TGTGCCAGCAGTTTTAGGGGCAACTATGGCTACACCTTC.

This chain uses TRBV6-1 with TRBJ1-2; D ambiguous. Trimming removed 6 bases from V and 7 bases from J, with 18 bases in between. The germline CDR1 and CDR2 sequences are MNHNS and SASEGT. The CDR3 covers 14 residues. The CDR3 bases are TGTGCCAGCAGCGGCTCCCTGAGACCGGCTGGCTACACCTTC. Translated, it gives CASSGSLRPAGYTF.

The rearrangement links TRBV2 to TRBJ2-2, with D perhaps being TRBD1 or TRBD2 (7 bases each). Trimming removed 9 bases from V and 6 bases from J, with 14 bases in between. Germline lookup yields CDR1 SNHLY and CDR2 FYNNEI. The CDR3 is 13 amino acids. The CDR3 DNA reads as TGTGCCAGAGCGGGACAGTCATCCGGGGAGCTGTTTTTT. As protein: CARAGQSSGELFF.

Only one count was recorded for this clone. This CDR3 is also generated by other DNA sequences in the sample. The genes are TRBV7-2 and TRBJ1-1, with no clear D. There are 13 residues in the CDR3. V was pared by 0 bases and J by 1 base, with 3 bases between. Germline V gives CDR1 SGHTA, CDR2 FQGNSA. The CDR3 coding sequence is TGTGCCAGCAGCTTAGCGAGGAACACTGAAGCTTTCTTT. This sequence encodes CASSLARNTEAFF.

The sample holds one count of this clone. This chain links TRBV5-5 with TRBJ2-2, with D perhaps matching TRBD2 (6 bases). V lost 5 bases and J lost 0, with 14 bases in between. The CDR3 runs 16 residues. The germline V gene encodes CDR1 SGHKS and CDR2 YYEKEE (reference sequence). As DNA, the CDR3 is TGTGCCAGCAGAAGAGGGGCGGGAACGAACACCGGGGAGCTGTTTTTT. Translated, it gives CASRRGAGTNTGELFF. Based on the CDR3 plus reference TRBV5-5 and TRBJ2-2, the full variable domain is DAGVTQSPTHLIKTRGQQVTLRCSPISGHKSVSWYQQVLGQGPQFIFQYYEKEERGRGNFPDRFSARQFPNYSSELNVNALLLGDSALYLCASRRGAGTNTGELFFGEGSRLTVL.

This chain uses TRBV5-8 with TRBJ2-1; 8 nucleotides match TRBD1. This CDR3 has 13 residues. From germline, CDR1 is SGHTS and CDR2 YDEGEE. The V segment lost 4 bases and the J segment 9 bases; nucleotides outside the gene matches: 6. The CDR3 coding sequence is TGTGCCAGCAGCACCCTACAGGGGGGTGAGCAGTTCTTC. Residues: CASSTLQGGEQFF.

CDR3 nucleotides: TGTGCCAGCAGCTCGGGACTAGCGGGAGTAAACGAGCAGTACTTC. It is translated as CASSSGLAGVNEQYF. V gene TRBV7-6 combines with J gene TRBJ2-7, with TRBD2 matching 14 bases. The V gene end was trimmed by 4 bases and the J gene end by 5 bases; junction bases not matched to a gene: 4. Germline V gene data show CDR1 as SGHVS and CDR2 as FNYEAQ. CDR3 length equals 15 residues.

This clone was seen more than once but under ten times. The chain employs TRBV6-5 and TRBJ1-2; 9 nucleotides agree with TRBD1. The V and J ends lost 5 bases and 8 bases, in that order; junction bases with no gene match: 9. From germline, CDR1 is MNHEY and CDR2 SVGAGI. CDR3 length equals 14 residues. In DNA form, the CDR3 reads TGTGCCAGCAGTCGCCGGGACAGGGCCTTAGGCTACACCTTC. This codes for CASSRRDRALGYTF.

J is TRBJ2-7 and V is TRBV7-8; D call uncertain. This CDR3 has 12 amino acids. Germline CDR1 is SGHVS and CDR2 is FQNEAQ. The V end lost 5 bases, the J end lost 7 bases, and 12 bases lay between the germline ends. In DNA, the CDR3 is TGTGCCAGCAGCCCGTCGGTGGGGGAGCAGTACTTC. This gives the protein CASSPSVGEQYF. Full variable domain (rest looked up from reference TRBV7-8 and TRBJ2-7): GAGVSQSPRYKVAKRGQDVALRCDPISGHVSLFWYQQALGQGPEFLTYFQNEAQLDKSGLPSDRFFAERPEGSVSTLKIQRTQQEDSAVYLCASSPSVGEQYFGPGTRLTVT.

J is TRBJ2-3 and V is TRBV11-3, with 7 bases identical to TRBD1. Germline CDR1 SGHNT, CDR2 YENEEA. The CDR3 is 15 residues long. J lost 2 bases, V lost 4 bases, and 6 bases had no gene match. CDR3 nucleotides: TGTGCCAGCAGCTCACGGGACAGACTCACAGATACGCAGTATTTT. This gives the protein CASSSRDRLTDTQYF.

The chain is built from TRBV18 and TRBJ2-3, with D unclear. In germline, CDR1 is KGHSH, CDR2 LQKENI. The CDR3 loop spans 14 amino acids. Trimming cost V 0 bases and J 2 bases, with 6 bases left between them. CDR3 sequence: CASSPPDLTDTQYF. CDR3 nucleotide sequence: TGTGCCAGCTCACCACCTGACCTCACAGATACGCAGTATTTT.

The rearrangement links TRBV5-1 to TRBJ2-1; perhaps TRBD1 as D (6 bases). This CDR3 contains 15 residues. Trimming took 0 bases from V and 1 from J, leaving 8 bases between them. In germline, CDR1 is SGHRS, CDR2 YFSETQ. The CDR3 region has the DNA TGCGCCAGCAGCTTGGCCGGACAGTCCTACAATGAGCAGTTCTTC. This codes for CASSLAGQSYNEQFF.

The rearrangement links TRBV18 to TRBJ2-1; the D gene is possibly TRBD1 (5 bases). This CDR3 is built from 17 residues. Between the trimmed V and J ends, which lost 0 bases and 3 bases, there was a span of 15 bases. Germline values: CDR1 KGHSH, CDR2 LQKENI. CDR3 sequence reads: CASSPPTGQGIYNEQFF. As DNA, the CDR3 is TGTGCCAGCTCACCACCTACGGGCCAGGGCATCTACAATGAGCAGTTCTTC. Looking up the rest from reference TRBV18 and TRBJ2-1 gives the full variable domain: NAGVMQNPRHLVRRRGQEARLRCSPMKGHSHVYWYRQLPEEGLKFMVYLQKENIIDESGMPKERFSAEFPKEGPSILRIQQVVRGDSAAYFCASSPPTGQGIYNEQFFGPGTRLTVL.

This clone was picked up one time. This chain joins TRBV6-5 and TRBJ2-5; 7 bases map to TRBD2. Trimming removed 9 bases from V and 3 bases from J; junction bases left unmatched: 10. Germline lookup yields CDR1 MNHEY and CDR2 SVGAGI. The CDR3 totals 14 residues. This chain's CDR3 is CARSTPSGKETQYF. The CDR3 DNA follows: TGTGCCAGGTCGACTCCTAGCGGAAAAGAGACCCAGTACTTC.

V usage is TRBV2 and J usage is TRBJ2-7; 7 bases align to TRBD2. V lost 4 bases to trimming and J lost 3 bases; unmatched junction nucleotides: 9. Germline CDR1 reads SNHLY; CDR2 reads FYNNEI. The length of the CDR3 is 15 residues. CDR3 protein: CASSGARLAFYEQYF. Here the CDR3 DNA reads TGTGCCAGCAGTGGGGCGAGACTAGCCTTCTACGAGCAGTACTTC.

This clone was seen only a few times. V and J are TRBV5-6 and TRBJ2-7; the D gene is possibly TRBD2 (6 bases). Trimming pared 7 bases from V and 3 bases from J, leaving 20 bases between. The CDR3 covers 15 residues. Germline CDR1 is SGHDT and CDR2 is YYEEEE. Here the CDR3 reads CASASPWGESYEQYF. For the CDR3, the DNA is TGTGCCAGCGCCTCCCCTTGGGGGGAGAGCTACGAGCAGTACTTC.

V and J are TRBV7-2 and TRBJ2-1, with 12 bases identical to TRBD2. Trimming took 4 bases from V and 6 from J; bases not matched to a gene: 4. CDR1 is SGHTA, CDR2 FQGNSA, per germline. The length of the CDR3 is 15 residues. The CDR3 sequence: CASSSGLAGFNEQFF. CDR3 sequence (DNA): TGTGCCAGCAGCTCCGGACTAGCGGGGTTCAATGAGCAGTTCTTC.

V and J are TRBV6-5 and TRBJ2-7, with TRBD2 identical over 7 bases. CDR3 length: 15 amino acids. Per the germline V gene, CDR1 is MNHEY and CDR2 is SVGAGI. Germline trimming cut 3 bases from V and 4 bases from J; bases unmatched to any gene: 9. CDR3 sequence (DNA): TGTGCCAGCAGTTATACGTGGGGGGGACTATACGAGCAGTACTTC. This gives the protein CASSYTWGGLYEQYF.

The V and J genes are TRBV9 and TRBJ2-2; D uncertain. The CDR3 sequence is 12 residues long. V dropped 3 bases and J dropped 7 bases, with 7 bases sitting between them. CDR1 and CDR2 from the germline V gene are SGDLS and YYNGEE. This CDR3 is CASSAKVGELFF. CDR3 bases: TGTGCCAGCAGCGCCAAAGTCGGGGAGCTGTTTTTT.

This clone was observed once. The chain uses TRBV14 and TRBJ2-5, with TRBD2 matching 11 bases. J was trimmed by 9 bases and V by 6 bases; bases with no gene match: 6. The CDR3 runs 13 residues. Germline V gives CDR1 SGHDN, CDR2 FVKESK. The CDR3 here is CASSQTSGVPQYF. CDR3 nucleotides: TGTGCCAGCAGTCAGACTAGCGGGGTGCCCCAGTACTTC.

In the case of this clone: One end of the junction fails to match germline, which may point to a read error. The chain carries TRBV6-5 and TRBJ1-3; the D gene is possibly TRBD1 (6 bases). Germline V gene lookup returns CDR1 MNHEY and CDR2 SVGAGI. The CDR3 spans 11 residues. CDR3 loop: CASRKGVGRDF. The CDR3 DNA reads TGTGCCAGCAGGAAGGGGGTCGGACGAGATTTT.

V is TRBV28 and J is TRBJ2-7, with D possibly being TRBD1 or TRBD2 (5 bases each). The CDR3 runs to 14 residues. Trimming left V 7 bases short and J 4 bases short, with 17 bases between. CDR1 is MDHEN, CDR2 SYDVKM, per germline. CDR3 amino acids: CASIGTRRAYEQYF. The CDR3 coding sequence is TGTGCCAGCATTGGGACGAGGCGGGCGTACGAGCAGTACTTC.